One sample yielded the 8 T cell receptor beta chains listed below, sequenced in a study of radiation and T cells in renal cell carcinoma. Regarding time point: baseline pretreatment blood. The treatment is: 15 Gy SBRT to primary tumor, nephrectomy 4 weeks later. The protocol was immunoSEQ multiplex PCR, while the TCRdb copy is restricted to in-frame clones and leaves out a portion. The sample lists approximately 110,000 clones, roughly 80% occurring once. The sample in question was blood, obtained from a patient whose treatment included radiotherapy and nephrectomy. These receptors came from a woman in her sixties or seventies with renal cell carcinoma.

J is TRBJ2-7 and V is TRBV27, with D possibly being TRBD1 (6 bases). Germline CDR1 and CDR2: MNHEY and SMNVEV (reference sequence). Trimming removed 0 bases at V and 2 bases at J, with 17 bases between. This CDR3 contains 17 residues. Here the CDR3 reads CASSLSIARGVPYEQYF. The CDR3 DNA sequence: TGTGCCAGCAGTTTATCGATCGCCAGGGGCGTCCCCTACGAGCAGTACTTC.

The gene calls are TRBV6-1 and TRBJ2-7; 12 bases line up with TRBD1. Unmatched junction bases numbered 8, after V lost 1 base and J lost 4 bases. The length of the CDR3 is 17 residues. Germline V gives CDR1 MNHNS, CDR2 SASEGT. CDR3 sequence reads: CASSEVGGQGASYEQYF. The DNA for the CDR3 is TGTGCCAGCAGTGAAGTGGGGGGACAGGGGGCTTCGTACGAGCAGTACTTC.

This clone occurred once. The rearrangement uses TRBV19 and TRBJ1-2, with TRBD1 identical over 8 bases. This CDR3 comprises 15 residues. J gave up 4 bases and V 5 bases, and 9 bases lay outside the gene matches. CDR1 LNHDA and CDR2 SQIVND come from the germline V gene (reference sequence). The CDR3 nucleotides are TGTGCCAGTAGTCCAGCGGACAGGGCAGGCTATGGCTACACCTTC. Residues: CASSPADRAGYGYTF.

The V call is TRBV7-9, the J call TRBJ1-2, with D maybe TRBD1 (6 bases). Germline loops: CDR1 SEHNR, CDR2 FQNEAQ (reference sequence). Trimming shortened V by 5 bases and J by 8 bases, and 21 bases separated the two germline ends. CDR3 length equals 15 residues. In DNA, the CDR3 is TGTGCCAGCAGCCGCGCGGGGGCAGGAACGGGAGGCTACACCTTC. Amino acids: CASSRAGAGTGGYTF.

The CDR3 DNA sequence: TGTGCCAGCAGTTTCCCGGACACGGTGACTGAAAAACTGTTTTTT. Translated, it gives CASSFPDTVTEKLFF. The chain employs TRBV28 and TRBJ1-4; maybe TRBD1 (5 bases). CDR3 length equals 15 residues. With 3 bases removed from V and 7 bases from J, the gap between germline ends came to 15 bases. Germline-derived CDR1 and CDR2 are MDHEN and SYDVKM.

The chain recombines TRBV7-2 with TRBJ1-1; D might be TRBD1 (6 bases). The CDR3 totals 14 residues. Germline assignment: CDR1 SGHTA and CDR2 FQGNSA. The V and J ends lost 1 base and 8 bases respectively, with 14 bases between them. The DNA for the CDR3 is TGTGCCAGCAGCTTAGTGGGGGCGCCTCGGGAAGCTTTCTTT. Residues: CASSLVGAPREAFF.

The CDR3 here is CASRPSTGTGSAFF. The CDR3 DNA reads as TGTGCCAGCAGACCTTCCACCGGGACAGGGTCCGCTTTCTTT. V gene TRBV6-6 combines with J gene TRBJ1-1; 9 bases agree with TRBD1. V lost 6 bases to trimming and J lost 11 bases; unmatched junction nucleotides: 13. CDR1 and CDR2 from the germline V gene are MNHNY and SVGAGI (reference sequence). The CDR3 covers 14 residues.

The table lists this clone with a few counts. The chain carries TRBV15 and TRBJ1-1, with a tentative D call TRBD1 (5 bases). The V gene lost 4 bases and the J gene lost 7 bases, with 16 bases spanning the gap. CDR1 and CDR2 (germline): LNHNV, YYDKDF (reference sequence). This CDR3 spans 14 amino acids. CDR3 in amino acids: CATSTRAGRGEAFF. Here the CDR3 DNA reads TGTGCCACCAGCACGAGAGCAGGGAGGGGTGAAGCTTTCTTT.